Presented here are 5 T cell receptor beta chains from one specimen sequenced in a study of T cell responses to AZD1222 COVID-19 vaccine. Sequencing used immunoSEQ multiplex PCR; TCRdb keeps in-frame clones, though not all of them. This table has some 130,000 clones, 75% to 95% appearing once. The sequencing used peripheral blood, collected 28 days after the second AZD1222 dose. Receptors originate from an adult who received the AZD1222 COVID-19 vaccine.

Only one count was recorded for this clone. DNA of the CDR3: TGTGCCAGCTCACCACTGGGCCGGATTGGCTACACCTTC. It specifies CASSPLGRIGYTF. This rearrangement joins TRBV18 to TRBJ1-2; D is unresolved. The V end lost 1 base, the J end lost 7 bases, and 10 bases lay between the germline ends. Germline CDR1 reads KGHSH; CDR2 reads LQKENI. The length of the CDR3 is 13 residues.

This chain joins TRBV5-1 and TRBJ2-4; D tentatively fits TRBD1 or TRBD2 (5 bases each). V lost 4 bases and J lost 3, with 11 bases in between. Germline V gene lookup returns CDR1 SGHRS and CDR2 YFSETQ. This CDR3 has 14 amino acids. The CDR3: CASSLGTDKNIQYF. CDR3 DNA sequence: TGCGCCAGCAGCCTCGGGACGGACAAAAACATTCAGTACTTC.

The chain links TRBV6-2 or TRBV6-3 to TRBJ2-7, with D possibly called TRBD1 or TRBD2 (5 bases each). CDR3 length: 15 residues. The germline V gene has CDR1 MNHEY and CDR2 SVGEGT. V was clipped by 6 bases and J by 2 bases, with 17 bases between them. The CDR3 region is CASSPQGPLTYEQYV. The CDR3 DNA reads as TGTGCCAGCAGCCCCCAGGGACCACTTACCTACGAGCAGTACGTC.

The V gene is TRBV7-9, the J gene TRBJ1-2; D is undetermined. Between the trimmed V and J ends, which lost 4 bases and 8 bases, there was a span of 11 bases. Germline-derived CDR1 and CDR2 are SEHNR and FQNEAQ (reference sequence). This CDR3 spans 12 amino acids. The CDR3 DNA reads as TGTGCCAGCAGCTCCCCCAGTGAAGGCTACACCTTC. Its translation: CASSSPSEGYTF.

V and J are TRBV7-2 and TRBJ2-5; D might be TRBD1 or TRBD2, each matching 5 bases. V shed 3 bases and J shed 13 bases, with 15 bases lying between them. There are 12 residues in the CDR3. Germline CDR1 SGHTA, CDR2 FQGNSA. DNA for the CDR3: TGTGCCAGCAGCTTCCGGGACGGACTGCGGTACTTC. As protein: CASSFRDGLRYF.